The text below deals with one T cell receptor (beta chain). The data stem from a study of human T cells and chemical hapten exposure. On the study more broadly: Alopecia areata, totalis or universalis affected patients, mainly female. There were per-sample TCR yield variations, arising mainly from small pooled library volume differences.

TCRdb reprocessed the RACE reads via MiXCR and lists one record per CDR3 protein. This table holds about 90,000 distinct CDR3 sequences, 11% found once. Germline trimming cut 4 bases from V and 7 bases from J; bases unmatched to any gene: 6. This CDR3 spans 14 amino acids. The germline CDR1 and CDR2 sequences are SGHVS and FNYEAQ. Time point in this sample: patch test 3, about 24 weeks after DPC sensitization. Treatment described: therapeutic diphenylcyclopropenone sensitization with weekly scalp DPC. The sequencing here drew on whole blood, taken in connection with sensitization to the hapten diphenylcyclopropenone (DPC). The clonotype comes from a woman aged 25 to 39 with alopecia areata. Some clones in this sample may be carry-over from other donors' samples. The rearrangement links TRBV7-6 to TRBJ1-4, with TRBD1 matching over 7 bases. The CDR3, as DNA: TGTGCCAGCAGCTCCCACAGGGGAGGTGAAAAACTGTTTTTT. Translating it yields CASSSHRGGEKLFF.